Listed below are T cell receptor beta chains from one sample, sequenced in a study of T cells in Graves' hyperthyroidism and ophthalmopathy. TCRdb used MiXCR to reprocess the multiplex PCR reads, holding one entry per CDR3 protein. The sample gives 300,000 to 450,000 distinct CDR3 sequences, roughly 14% of which show up once; around 21% is in the top ten. The sample was blood. The receptor set was obtained from a man aged 25-45 years with Graves' hyperthyroidism that later progressed to Graves' ophthalmopathy. CDR3s include the opening cysteine and the closing phenylalanine or tryptophan. A D gene is named only where the DNA matches it firmly. Where a row states a size, it is once, few, many or the class of an expanded clone; other rows omit it.

j_call | d_call | v_call | clone_size | cdr3_nt | cdr3_aa
TRBJ1-2 | TRBD1 | TRBV20-1 | many | TGCAGTGCTAGGGATCCGGGACAGGGTAACTATGGCTACACCTTC | CSARDPGQGNYGYTF
TRBJ1-1 | . | TRBV7-9 | few | TGTGCCAGCAGCCCCTGGGACGGTGAAGCTTTCTTT | CASSPWDGEAFF
TRBJ2-5 | . | TRBV27 | . | TGTGCCAGCAGTATCTCGACGGAGTCGGAGACCCAGTACTTC | CASSISTESETQYF
TRBJ1-5 | . | TRBV5-5 | few | TGTGCCAGCAGTCTGACACCGATAAGCAATCAGCCCCAGCATTTT | CASSLTPISNQPQHF
TRBJ2-1 | TRBD2 | TRBV5-1 | many | TGCGCCAGCAGCACGCGCTCCGGGACTAGCGTCTCCAATGAGCAGTTCTTC | CASSTRSGTSVSNEQFF
TRBJ2-3 | TRBD1 | TRBV7-2 | many | TGTGCCAGCAGCTTAGCGTACAGGGGGACAGATACGCAGTATTTT | CASSLAYRGTDTQYF
TRBJ2-5 | . | TRBV11-2 | many | TGTGCCAGCAGCTCCCAAGGATTTGGAGAGACCCAGTACTTC | CASSSQGFGETQYF
TRBJ2-3 | . | TRBV4-1 | few | TGCGCCAGCAGCCAAGATGGCAGGGAGACAGATACGCAGTATTTT | CASSQDGRETDTQYF
TRBJ1-6 | . | TRBV12-3/TRBV12-4 | many | TGTGCCAGCAGTTTGGTTCCGGGGGCACCCCTCCACTTT | CASSLVPGAPLHF
TRBJ1-1 | . | TRBV4-1 | . | TGCGCCAGCAGCCAACAGCAGGGGAGCGACACTGAAGCTTTCTTT | CASSQQQGSDTEAFF
TRBJ2-3 | TRBD2 | TRBV27 | many | TGTGCCAGCAGTTCCCCCCTAGCGGGGGGATCAGATACGCAGTATTTT | CASSSPLAGGSDTQYF
TRBJ1-1 | TRBD1 | TRBV28 | many | TGTGCCAGCAGTTTAACAGGGGGCGTCACTGAAGCTTTCTTT | CASSLTGGVTEAFF
TRBJ2-1 | . | TRBV20-1 | many | TGCAGTGCTAGAGAGAACAATGAGCAGTTCTTC | CSARENNEQFF
TRBJ2-6 | . | TRBV28 | many | TGTGCCAGCAGTGCACCAGGGCGCGGGGCCAACGTCCTGACTTTC | CASSAPGRGANVLTF
TRBJ2-7 | . | TRBV6-1 | few | TGTGCCAGCAGTTTTACAGAAACCTACGAGCAGTACTTC | CASSFTETYEQYF
TRBJ2-7 | TRBD2 | TRBV10-3 | . | TGTGCCATCAGTGTCAGGCTAGCGGGGCTCTACGAGCAGTACTTC | CAISVRLAGLYEQYF
TRBJ2-1 | . | TRBV5-8 | few | TGTGCCAGCAGCTCTCCACCGACGGGTCACAATGAGCAGTTCTTC | CASSSPPTGHNEQFF
TRBJ1-5 | . | TRBV27 | many | TGTGCCAGCAGTTTGTCGGTTTATAGCAATCAGCCCCAGCATTTT | CASSLSVYSNQPQHF
TRBJ2-3 | TRBD2 | TRBV11-2 | many | TGTGCCAGCAGCTCTAGGGCTAGCGGGGGGGATACGCAGTATTTT | CASSSRASGGDTQYF
TRBJ1-4 | . | TRBV14 | few | TGTGCCAGCAGCCCAGGAAGGGGGGGAATAGAAGAAAAACTGTTTTTT | CASSPGRGGIEEKLFF
TRBJ2-1 | . | TRBV6-2/TRBV6-3 | . | TGTGCCAGCAGTTACGTCGCGGGCGGGGATGAGCAGTTCTTC | CASSYVAGGDEQFF
TRBJ2-5 | . | TRBV4-2 | few | TGTGCCAGCAGCCAAGCAACCCGGGACATCCAAGAGACCCAGTACTTC | CASSQATRDIQETQYF
TRBJ1-4 | . | TRBV7-8 | . | TGTGCCAGCAGCTTATACGGAGGCGATGAAAAACTGTTTTTT | CASSLYGGDEKLFF
TRBJ1-2 | . | TRBV12-3/TRBV12-4 | many | TGTGCCAGCAGTTTGACAGCGGTGGGGGACGGATATGGCTACACCTTC | CASSLTAVGDGYGYTF
TRBJ2-7 | TRBD2 | TRBV11-2 | . | TGTGCCAGCAGCCCGACTAGCGGGGTTACCTACGAGCAGTACTTC | CASSPTSGVTYEQYF
TRBJ2-7 | . | TRBV30 | many | TGTGCCTGGAGTCCAGCCTCCTACGAGCAGTACTTC | CAWSPASYEQYF
TRBJ2-7 | TRBD1 | TRBV5-4 | . | TGTGCCAGCAGCAACCGGGACAGGTACGAGCAGTACTTC | CASSNRDRYEQYF
TRBJ1-6 | . | TRBV3-1 | . | TGTGCCAGCAGCGACGGAAAACGAACAGGGTTTTGGAACTCACCCCTCCACTTT | CASSDGKRTGFWNSPLHF
TRBJ2-2 | . | TRBV20-1 | many | TGCAGTGCCCCGGGACGGTGGAACACCGGGGAGCTGTTTTTT | CSAPGRWNTGELFF
TRBJ2-5 | . | TRBV20-1 | . | TGCAGTGCTAGAGTTCCGGGGGAGGCGGAGACCCAGTACTTC | CSARVPGEAETQYF
TRBJ1-1 | . | TRBV7-2 | many | TGTGCCAGCAGCCGCCGGGGGGGGGAAGGAACTGAAGCTTTCTTT | CASSRRGGEGTEAFF
TRBJ2-7 | TRBD1 | TRBV3-1 | few | TGTGCCAGCAGCCATGGACAGGGATACGAGCAGTACTTC | CASSHGQGYEQYF
TRBJ1-6 | . | TRBV6-1 | . | TGTGCCAGCATCCAAGAACGTCGGGATTCACCCCTCCACTTT | CASIQERRDSPLHF
TRBJ2-7 | TRBD1 | TRBV19 | few | TGTGCCAGTAGTCCCCTCCCGGGACAGGCCCAATTAAGGGGTTACGAGCAGTACTTC | CASSPLPGQAQLRGYEQYF
TRBJ2-1 | TRBD1 | TRBV27 | many | TGTGCCAGCAGTTTATCTATTCTGACAGGGGTGGATGAGCAGTTCTTC | CASSLSILTGVDEQFF
TRBJ2-7 | . | TRBV12-3/TRBV12-4 | . | TGTGCCAGCAGCAAACCCCTTCTCTACAGGAATTCCTACGAGCAGTACTTC | CASSKPLLYRNSYEQYF
TRBJ2-1 | . | TRBV18 | many | TGTGCCAGCTCACCAGCGGAAGGGAATGAGCAGTTCTTC | CASSPAEGNEQFF
TRBJ2-3 | TRBD2 | TRBV6-1 | few | TGTGCCAGCAGTTACGAAGCGGGGAGTCATACGCAGTATTTT | CASSYEAGSHTQYF
TRBJ2-1 | . | TRBV3-1 | few | TGTGCCAGCAGCCCGTTCTTAGGTGAGCAGTTCTTC | CASSPFLGEQFF
TRBJ2-2 | TRBD1 | TRBV12-3/TRBV12-4 | many | TGTGCCGGGAAGGGGGCGAGAGACACCGGGGAGCTGTTTTTT | CAGKGARDTGELFF
TRBJ2-5 | TRBD2 | TRBV4-2 | many | TGTGCCAGCAGCCAAGGGACTAGCGGGGGTCGAGAGACCCAGTACTTC | CASSQGTSGGRETQYF